The 20 T cell receptor beta chains below were found in one sample sequenced in a study of T cells after yellow fever vaccination. TCRdb itself ran the 5' RACE reads through MiXCR, one entry per CDR3 protein. The profile shows a few hundred thousand distinct CDR3 sequences, almost 4% of them singletons. The source was PBMCs, collected 5 days after the yellow fever booster vaccination. All receptors derive from a man between 18 and 29 years old who received the YFV17D yellow fever vaccine.

The table lists this clonotype with many counts. The chain combines TRBV6-6 with TRBJ2-3, with D possibly being TRBD2 (6 bases). The CDR3 extends over 15 amino acids. V was cut by 7 bases and J by 2 bases, with 16 bases left in between. Germline V gene sequence: CDR1 MNHNY, CDR2 SVGAGI (reference sequence). The CDR3 protein is CASTGSWGVTDTQYF. The CDR3 bases are TGTGCCAGCACCGGATCTTGGGGGGTCACAGATACGCAGTATTTT.

This clonotype was seen only a few times. The rearrangement joins TRBV5-1 to TRBJ1-4, with 8 nucleotides matching TRBD1. V dropped 3 bases and J dropped 7; count of bases not matched to a gene: 8. Germline V lookup: CDR1 SGHRS, CDR2 YFSETQ. CDR3 length: 15 residues. The CDR3 protein is CASSSPGGASEKLFF. CDR3 DNA: TGCGCCAGCAGCTCTCCAGGGGGCGCTTCTGAAAAACTGTTTTTT. The complete variable domain, with remaining parts taken from reference TRBV5-1 and TRBJ1-4, reads KAGVTQTPRYLIKTRGQQVTLSCSPISGHRSVSWYQQTPGQGLQFLFEYFSETQRNKGNFPGRFSGRQFSNSRSEMNVSTLELGDSALYLCASSSPGGASEKLFFGSGTQLSVL.

This clonotype was counted between two and nine times. The gene calls are TRBV20-1 and TRBJ2-7, with 9 positions matching TRBD2. CDR3 length: 15 residues. Germline V gene lookup returns CDR1 DFQATT and CDR2 SNEGSKA (reference sequence). V shed 3 bases, J shed 3 bases, and the junction held 9 bases outside the gene matches. The DNA for the CDR3 is TGCAGTGCTAGTAAGACTAGCGGAAACCGCTACGAGCAGTACTTC. Translated: CSASKTSGNRYEQYF.

To note about this clonotype: With a much larger clone just one base away, this may be a read error. The chain has TRBV6-1 and TRBJ2-5; 13 positions match TRBD2. CDR1 and CDR2 from the germline V gene are MNHNS and SASEGT. The CDR3 is 15 residues long. In DNA form, the CDR3 reads TGTTCCAGCAGCGAGGGACTAGCGGGACAAGAGACCCAGTACTTC. Translating it yields CSSSEGLAGQETQYF.

This clonotype turned up a few times. In DNA form, the CDR3 reads TGTGCCAGCTCACCAAAGAGCTCCTACAATGAGCAGTTCTTC. Its translation: CASSPKSSYNEQFF. V is TRBV18 and J is TRBJ2-1, with D uncertain. Germline V gene lookup returns CDR1 KGHSH and CDR2 LQKENI. V was pared by 2 bases and J by 0 bases, with 5 bases between. The CDR3 extends over 14 amino acids.

The sample holds a few counts of this clonotype. This chain connects TRBV5-5 to TRBJ2-1; D may be TRBD1 (6 bases). The CDR3 sequence is 15 residues long. CDR1 is SGHKS, CDR2 YYEKEE, per germline (reference sequence). The ends were cut back, 3 bases at V and 9 bases at J, with 19 bases in the middle. CDR3 residues: CASSSGVANRAEQFF. The CDR3, as DNA: TGTGCCAGCAGCTCAGGAGTAGCTAACAGGGCTGAGCAGTTCTTC.

The gene calls are TRBV18 and TRBJ2-3, with 7 bases lining up with TRBD1. CDR1 and CDR2 (germline): KGHSH, LQKENI. The CDR3 has 15 residues. The V segment lost 2 bases and the J segment 7 bases; nucleotides outside the gene matches: 9. CDR3 DNA sequence: TGTGCCAGCTCACCAACAGGGGACGCACAAAATACGCAGTATTTT. It specifies CASSPTGDAQNTQYF.

This clonotype was picked up many times. The V and J genes are TRBV7-2 and TRBJ1-4; D is perhaps TRBD1 (5 bases). CDR3 length: 14 amino acids. Trimming stripped 5 bases from V and 2 bases from J, with 9 bases between. Germline V gene data show CDR1 as SGHTA and CDR2 as FQGNSA. CDR3 sequence (DNA): TGTGCCAGCAGCCGTCAGGGTACTAATGAAAAACTGTTTTTT. Its translation is CASSRQGTNEKLFF.

This clonotype occurred a few times. This rearrangement joins TRBV20-1 to TRBJ2-3, with D hard to call. Trimming took off 6 bases at V and 3 bases at J, with 10 bases between the two ends. Germline V gives CDR1 DFQATT, CDR2 SNEGSKA (reference sequence). The CDR3 is made up of 12 amino acids. The CDR3 protein is CSAPDWTDTQYF. CDR3 DNA: TGCAGTGCCCCCGACTGGACAGATACGCAGTATTTT.

This clonotype was seen a few times. The chain is built from TRBV9 and TRBJ1-2; D is unresolved. Per the germline V gene, CDR1 is SGDLS and CDR2 is YYNGEE. Between the trimmed V and J ends, which lost 0 bases and 6 bases, there was a span of 9 bases. This CDR3 has 13 residues. CDR3 region: CASSVAEADGYTF. DNA for the CDR3: TGTGCCAGCAGCGTAGCAGAGGCGGATGGCTACACCTTC.

This chain uses TRBV4-2 with TRBJ2-2; 15 bases agree with TRBD2. V lost 7 bases and J lost 2; bases outside the gene matches: 5. The length of the CDR3 is 17 residues. Looked up from germline, CDR1 is LGHNA and CDR2 is YNFKEQ. The CDR3 bases are TGTGCCAGCAAGCCGGGACTAGCGGGGGGAAACACCGGGGAGCTGTTTTTT. It is translated as CASKPGLAGGNTGELFF.

The chain joins TRBV2 to TRBJ2-3, with 9 nucleotides matching TRBD1. Trimming removed 7 bases from V and 6 bases from J; junction bases left unmatched: 17. From germline, CDR1 is SNHLY and CDR2 FYNNEI. The CDR3 runs to 17 residues. This chain's CDR3 is CASKTNYPGQGSDTQYF. CDR3 DNA sequence: TGTGCCAGCAAAACAAACTACCCGGGACAGGGTTCCGATACGCAGTATTTT.

This clonotype was counted a few times. The chain uses TRBV5-1 and TRBJ2-3; D may match TRBD1 or TRBD2 (5 bases each). The CDR3 is 17 residues long. Germline V CDR1 and CDR2: SGHRS, YFSETQ. The V end was cut by 3 bases, the J end by 1 base, with 18 bases between. The CDR3 DNA reads TGCGCCAGCAGCTCGGGACCTATCAAGATGGGCACAGATACGCAGTATTTT. It translates to CASSSGPIKMGTDTQYF.

A few counts support this clonotype. The V call is TRBV5-1, the J call TRBJ1-3; no clear D gene. The CDR3 runs 17 residues. Per the germline V gene, CDR1 is SGHRS and CDR2 is YFSETQ. V lost 2 bases, J lost 0 bases, and 15 bases lay in between. The CDR3 spells CASSLTGSSNSGNTIYF. In DNA, the CDR3 is TGCGCCAGCAGCTTAACCGGGTCCTCCAACTCTGGAAACACCATATATTTT.

This clonotype has a count of ten or more. The chain uses TRBV5-1 and TRBJ1-6; D possibly corresponds to TRBD1 (5 bases). The CDR3 extends over 18 amino acids. Trimming took 0 bases from V and 0 from J, leaving 13 bases between them. Germline V gene sequence: CDR1 SGHRS, CDR2 YFSETQ. The CDR3 DNA is TGCGCCAGCAGCTTGGGAGGGGCCGATCTCTCCTATAATTCACCCCTCCACTTT. Its translation: CASSLGGADLSYNSPLHF. The entire variable domain, with the rest obtained from reference TRBV5-1 and TRBJ1-6, is as follows: KAGVTQTPRYLIKTRGQQVTLSCSPISGHRSVSWYQQTPGQGLQFLFEYFSETQRNKGNFPGRFSGRQFSNSRSEMNVSTLELGDSALYLCASSLGGADLSYNSPLHFGNGTRLTVT.

The rearrangement links TRBV7-9 to TRBJ1-4; no clear D. Germline lookup yields CDR1 SEHNR and CDR2 FQNEAQ (reference sequence). This CDR3 is built from 13 residues. V lost 2 bases to trimming and J lost 4 bases, with 5 bases between them. The CDR3 protein is CASSLNLNEKLFF. In DNA form, the CDR3 reads TGTGCCAGCAGCTTAAACCTTAATGAAAAACTGTTTTTT.

In its sample, this clonotype was seen many times. The chain links TRBV18 to TRBJ2-1, with 8 bases that match TRBD1. The CDR3 is 15 residues long. The germline CDR1 and CDR2 sequences are KGHSH and LQKENI. Germline trimming cut 8 bases from V and 0 bases from J; bases unmatched to any gene: 6. CDR3 DNA sequence: TGTGCCAGCGCCAAGGGACAGGTCTCCTACAATGAGCAGTTCTTC. It encodes CASAKGQVSYNEQFF.

About this clonotype: A much larger clone differs by one base, so this may be a read error. V is TRBV6-2 or TRBV6-3 and J is TRBJ1-1; D possibly corresponds to TRBD1 (5 bases). V was trimmed by 2 bases and J by 1 base, leaving 5 bases between them. Per germline, CDR1 MNHEY and CDR2 SVGEGT. This CDR3 contains 13 residues. The CDR3 DNA follows: TGTGCCAGCAGTTACCAGGGGAACACTGAAGCTTTCTTT. This codes for CASSYQGNTEAFF.

The sample holds many counts of this clonotype. The chain recombines TRBV12-3 or TRBV12-4 with TRBJ1-1; TRBD1 might be the D (5 bases). The CDR3 contains 13 residues. Trimming cost V 6 bases and J 4 bases, with 12 bases left between them. CDR3 amino acids: CASRTVLITEAFF. The DNA for the CDR3 is TGTGCCAGCAGGACAGTCCTGATCACTGAAGCTTTCTTT.

Comment on this clonotype: A much larger clone differs from this one at a single base, so this may be a read error. The chain couples TRBV10-3 to TRBJ1-1; the D gene is possibly TRBD1 (6 bases). The CDR3 is 15 residues long. Germline-derived CDR1 and CDR2 are ENHRY and SYGVKD. CDR3 amino acids: CTISAGAGYDTEAFF. CDR3 nucleotides: TGTACCATCAGTGCGGGGGCAGGCTATGACACTGAAGCTTTCTTT.